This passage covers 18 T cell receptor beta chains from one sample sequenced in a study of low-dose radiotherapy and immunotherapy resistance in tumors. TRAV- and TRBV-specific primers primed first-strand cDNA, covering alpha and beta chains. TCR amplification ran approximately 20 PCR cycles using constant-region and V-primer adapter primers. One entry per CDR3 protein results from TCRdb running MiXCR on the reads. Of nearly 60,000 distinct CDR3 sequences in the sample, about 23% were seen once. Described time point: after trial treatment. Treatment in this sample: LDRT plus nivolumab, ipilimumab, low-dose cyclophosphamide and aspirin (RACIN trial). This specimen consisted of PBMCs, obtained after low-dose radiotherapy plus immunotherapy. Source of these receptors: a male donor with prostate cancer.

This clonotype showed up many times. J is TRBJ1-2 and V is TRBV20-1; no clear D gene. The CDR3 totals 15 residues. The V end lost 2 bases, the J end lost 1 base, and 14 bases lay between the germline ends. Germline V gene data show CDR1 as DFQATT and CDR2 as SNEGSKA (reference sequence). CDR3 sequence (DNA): TGCAGTGCTAGAACCGACCCGGGAGTTAACTATGGCTACACCTTC. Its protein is CSARTDPGVNYGYTF.

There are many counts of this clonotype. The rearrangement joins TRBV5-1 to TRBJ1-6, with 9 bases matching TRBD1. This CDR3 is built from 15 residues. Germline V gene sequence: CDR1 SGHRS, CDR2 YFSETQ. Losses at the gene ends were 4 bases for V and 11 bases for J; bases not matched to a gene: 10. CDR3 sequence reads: CASSGGQGFSAPLHF. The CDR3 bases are TGCGCCAGCAGCGGGGGACAGGGTTTCTCTGCACCCCTCCACTTT.

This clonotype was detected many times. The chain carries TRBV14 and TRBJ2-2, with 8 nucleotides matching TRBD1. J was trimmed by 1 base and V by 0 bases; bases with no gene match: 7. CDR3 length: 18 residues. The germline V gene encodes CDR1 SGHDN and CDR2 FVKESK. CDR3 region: CASSQDRDRGGNTGELFF. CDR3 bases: TGTGCCAGCAGCCAAGATCGCGACAGGGGAGGGAACACCGGGGAGCTGTTTTTT. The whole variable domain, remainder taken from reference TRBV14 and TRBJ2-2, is EAGVTQFPSHSVIEKGQTVTLRCDPISGHDNLYWYRRVMGKEIKFLLHFVKESKQDESGMPNNRFLAERTGGTYSTLKVQPAELEDSGVYFCASSQDRDRGGNTGELFFGEGSRLTVL.

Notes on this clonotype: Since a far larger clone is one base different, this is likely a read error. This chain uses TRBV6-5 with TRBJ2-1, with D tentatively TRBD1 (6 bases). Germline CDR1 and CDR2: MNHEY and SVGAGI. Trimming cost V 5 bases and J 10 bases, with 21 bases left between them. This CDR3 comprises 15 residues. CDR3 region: CASSTRTASSYEQFF. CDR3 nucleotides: TGTGCCAGCAGTACGCGGACAGCGAGCTCCTACGAGCAGTTCTTC.

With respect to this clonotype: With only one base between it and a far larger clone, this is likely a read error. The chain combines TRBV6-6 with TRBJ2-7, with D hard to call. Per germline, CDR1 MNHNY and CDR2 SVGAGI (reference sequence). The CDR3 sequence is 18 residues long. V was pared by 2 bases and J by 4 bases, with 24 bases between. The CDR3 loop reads CASSYALLDRSLEYEQYF. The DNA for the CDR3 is TGTGCCAGCAGTTACGCCCTGCTAGATCGTTCACTCGAATACGAGCAGTACTTC.

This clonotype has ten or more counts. CDR3 DNA sequence: TGTGCCAGCAGTTACTCAGGGGGAACTGGGGCCAACGTCCTGACTTTC. Residues: CASSYSGGTGANVLTF. The V call is TRBV6-5, the J call TRBJ2-6, with D perhaps TRBD1 (6 bases). CDR1 is MNHEY and CDR2 is SVGAGI in the germline V gene. V shed 0 bases and J shed 2 bases, with 8 bases lying between them. The CDR3 consists of 16 residues.

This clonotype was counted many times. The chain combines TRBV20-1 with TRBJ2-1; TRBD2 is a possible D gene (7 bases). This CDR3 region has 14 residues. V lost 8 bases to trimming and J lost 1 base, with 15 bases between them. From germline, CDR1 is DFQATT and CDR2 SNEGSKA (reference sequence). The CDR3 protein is CSSWGGQSYNEQFF. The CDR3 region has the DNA TGCAGTTCTTGGGGGGGCCAATCCTACAATGAGCAGTTCTTC.

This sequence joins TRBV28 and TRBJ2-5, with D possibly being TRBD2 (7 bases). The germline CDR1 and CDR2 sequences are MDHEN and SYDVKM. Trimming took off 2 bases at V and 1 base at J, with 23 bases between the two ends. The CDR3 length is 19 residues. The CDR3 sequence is CASSLVWGGPDQPQETQYF. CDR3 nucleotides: TGTGCCAGCAGTTTAGTTTGGGGGGGGCCGGATCAGCCCCAAGAGACCCAGTACTTC.

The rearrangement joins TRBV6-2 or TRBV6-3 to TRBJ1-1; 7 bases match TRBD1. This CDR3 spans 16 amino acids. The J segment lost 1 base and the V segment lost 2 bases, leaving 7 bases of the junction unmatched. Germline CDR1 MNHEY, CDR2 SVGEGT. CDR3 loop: CASSYTLGGENTEAFF. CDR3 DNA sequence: TGTGCCAGCAGTTACACGCTAGGGGGCGAGAACACTGAAGCTTTCTTT.

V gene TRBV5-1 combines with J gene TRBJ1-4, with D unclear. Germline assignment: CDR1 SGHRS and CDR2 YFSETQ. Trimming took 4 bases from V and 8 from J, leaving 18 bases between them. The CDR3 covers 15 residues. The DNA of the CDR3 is TGCGCCAGCAGCAGTCAGGACGGGCCGGAAGAAAAACTGTTTTTT. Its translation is CASSSQDGPEEKLFF.

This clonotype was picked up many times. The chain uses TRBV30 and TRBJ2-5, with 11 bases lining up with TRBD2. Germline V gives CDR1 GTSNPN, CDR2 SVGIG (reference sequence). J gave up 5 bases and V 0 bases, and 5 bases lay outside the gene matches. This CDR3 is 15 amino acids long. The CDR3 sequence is CAWSVLAGVVETQYF. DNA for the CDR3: TGTGCCTGGAGTGTACTAGCGGGAGTCGTCGAGACCCAGTACTTC.

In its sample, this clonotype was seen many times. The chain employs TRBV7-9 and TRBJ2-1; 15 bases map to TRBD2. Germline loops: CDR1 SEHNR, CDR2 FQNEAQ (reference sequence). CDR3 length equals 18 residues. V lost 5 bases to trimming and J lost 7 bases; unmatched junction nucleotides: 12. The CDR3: CASSRRTSGGGSWNEQFF. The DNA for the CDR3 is TGTGCCAGCAGCCGGAGGACTAGCGGGGGGGGTAGTTGGAATGAGCAGTTCTTC. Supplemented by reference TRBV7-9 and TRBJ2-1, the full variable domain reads DTGVSQNPRHKITKRGQNVTFRCDPISEHNRLYWYRQTLGQGPEFLTYFQNEAQLEKSRLLSDRFSAERPKGSFSTLEIQRTEQGDSAMYLCASSRRTSGGGSWNEQFFGPGTRLTVL.

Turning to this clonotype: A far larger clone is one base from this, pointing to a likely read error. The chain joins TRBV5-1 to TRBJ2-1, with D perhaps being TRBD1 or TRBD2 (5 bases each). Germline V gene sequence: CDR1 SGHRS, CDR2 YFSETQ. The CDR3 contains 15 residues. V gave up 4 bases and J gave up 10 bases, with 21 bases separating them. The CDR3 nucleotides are TGCGCCAGCAGCCCCCGGGATCAGGGCAGATACGAGCAGTTCTTC. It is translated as CASSPRDQGRYEQFF. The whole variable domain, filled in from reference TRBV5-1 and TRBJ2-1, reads KAGVTQTPRYLIKTRGQQVTLSCSPISGHRSVSWYQQTPGQGLQFLFEYFSETQRNKGNFPGRFSGRQFSNSRSEMNVSTLELGDSALYLCASSPRDQGRYEQFFGPGTRLTVL.

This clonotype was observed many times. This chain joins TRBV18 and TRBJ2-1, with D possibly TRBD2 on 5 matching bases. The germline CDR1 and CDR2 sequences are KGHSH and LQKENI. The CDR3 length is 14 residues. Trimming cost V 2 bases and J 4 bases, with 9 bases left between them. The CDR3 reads CASSPTGLYNEQFF. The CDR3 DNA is TGTGCCAGCTCACCAACGGGGTTATACAATGAGCAGTTCTTC.

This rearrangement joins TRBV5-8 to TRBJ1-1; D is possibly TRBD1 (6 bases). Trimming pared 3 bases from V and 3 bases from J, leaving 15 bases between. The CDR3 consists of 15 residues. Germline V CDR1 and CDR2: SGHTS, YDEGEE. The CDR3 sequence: CASSSGGPADTEAFF. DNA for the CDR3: TGTGCCAGCAGCTCGGGGGGGCCGGCGGACACTGAAGCTTTCTTT.

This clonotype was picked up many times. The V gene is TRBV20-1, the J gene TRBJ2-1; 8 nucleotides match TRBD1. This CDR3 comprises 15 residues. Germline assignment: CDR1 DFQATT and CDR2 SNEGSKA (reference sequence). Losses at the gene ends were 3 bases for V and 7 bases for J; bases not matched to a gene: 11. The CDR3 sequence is CSASRRTGTRNEQFF. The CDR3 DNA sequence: TGCAGTGCTAGCCGTCGGACAGGGACGAGAAATGAGCAGTTCTTC.

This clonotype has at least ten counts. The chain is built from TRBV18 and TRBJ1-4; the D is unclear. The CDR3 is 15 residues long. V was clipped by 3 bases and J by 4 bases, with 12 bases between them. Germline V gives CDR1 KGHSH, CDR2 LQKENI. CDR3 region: CASSPTQRLNEKLFF. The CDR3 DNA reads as TGTGCCAGCTCACCGACACAGAGACTTAATGAAAAACTGTTTTTT.

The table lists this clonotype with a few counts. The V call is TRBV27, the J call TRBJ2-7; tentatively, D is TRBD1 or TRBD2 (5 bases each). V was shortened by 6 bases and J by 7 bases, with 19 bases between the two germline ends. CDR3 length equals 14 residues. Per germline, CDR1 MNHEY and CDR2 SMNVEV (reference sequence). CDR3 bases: TGTGCCAGCAGCCGAGGGGTCGCCGGCGGTGAGCAGTACTTC. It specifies CASSRGVAGGEQYF.